The TCR beta chain under discussion was sequenced for a study of blood T cell repertoires in COVID-19. Study details: The United States, Italy and Spain provided the acute and convalescent COVID-19 samples. PBMCs, B-cell-depleted T cells, or T cells provided the cDNA or gDNA that made up the material.

The CDR3 contains 16 residues. V lost 2 bases to trimming and J lost 3 bases, with 18 bases between them. Per the germline V gene, CDR1 is SGDLS and CDR2 is YYNGEE. Generated by immunoSEQ multiplex PCR, the TCRdb table keeps only in-frame clones and is missing some. The sample lists 25,000 to 30,000 clones, around 80% seen once, with approximately 47% in the top ten. The V and J genes are TRBV9 and TRBJ2-7; D is possibly TRBD2 (5 bases). The sequence was collected from a woman in her seventies with acute or convalescent COVID-19. Sequenced: peripheral blood. The DNA for the CDR3 is TGTGCCAGCAGCGTTGGGTCGACTCGTCGGGGCTACGAGCAGTACTTC. Its translation is CASSVGSTRRGYEQYF.